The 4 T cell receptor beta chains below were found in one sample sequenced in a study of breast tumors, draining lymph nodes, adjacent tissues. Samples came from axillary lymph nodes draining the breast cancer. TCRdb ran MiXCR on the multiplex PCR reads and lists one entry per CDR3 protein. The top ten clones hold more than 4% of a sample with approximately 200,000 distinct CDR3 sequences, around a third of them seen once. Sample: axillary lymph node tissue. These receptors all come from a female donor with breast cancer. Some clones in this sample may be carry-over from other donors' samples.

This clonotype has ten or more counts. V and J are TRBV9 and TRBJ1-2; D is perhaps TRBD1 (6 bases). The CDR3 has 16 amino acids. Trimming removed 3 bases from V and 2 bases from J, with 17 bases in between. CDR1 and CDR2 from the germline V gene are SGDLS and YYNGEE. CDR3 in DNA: TGTGCCAGCAGCGCCGGACAGTCCAAGTGGAACTATGGCTACACCTTC. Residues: CASSAGQSKWNYGYTF.

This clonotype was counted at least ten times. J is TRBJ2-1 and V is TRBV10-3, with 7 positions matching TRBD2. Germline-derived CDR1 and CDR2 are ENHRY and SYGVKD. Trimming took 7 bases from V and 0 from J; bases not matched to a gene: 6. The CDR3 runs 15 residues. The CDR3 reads CAIKRDSSSYNEQFF. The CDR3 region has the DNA TGTGCCATCAAGCGGGACTCGAGCTCCTACAATGAGCAGTTCTTC.

The CDR3 loop reads CASSYTGTSGSSYNEQFF. Written as DNA, the CDR3 is TGTGCCAGCAGTTATACCGGGACTAGCGGGAGCTCCTACAATGAGCAGTTCTTC. The chain couples TRBV2 to TRBJ2-1; 14 positions match TRBD2. Trimming removed 5 bases from V and 0 bases from J; junction bases left unmatched: 6. The germline CDR1 and CDR2 sequences are SNHLY and FYNNEI. The CDR3 is made up of 18 amino acids.

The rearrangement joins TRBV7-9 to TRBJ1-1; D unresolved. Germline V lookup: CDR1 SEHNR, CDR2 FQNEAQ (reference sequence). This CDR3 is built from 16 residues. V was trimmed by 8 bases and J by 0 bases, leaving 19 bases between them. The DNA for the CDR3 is TGTGCCAGCGAGAGGTCGTGGGGTGGAGTGAACACTGAAGCTTTCTTT. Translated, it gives CASERSWGGVNTEAFF.